This TCR beta chain was identified in a study of identical twins (dated by TCRdb to the mid-2010s). About the study as a whole: TCR alpha and beta repertoires from monozygotic twins, unrelated adults of various ages and cord blood were deep-sequenced to test whether fetal clonotypes persist. To rule out contamination, replicate twin experiments were performed at different times with different library preparation protocols. Study-wide findings and limitations: Fewer insertions were carried by abundant cord blood beta clonotypes; a weaker similar trend was observed in young adult naive repertoires, while no such trend was observed in memory repertoires. Invariant T cells such as MAIT and iNKT could partly confound zero-insertion analyses, though diverse VJ usage argued against this for most clonotypes. Because the same donors could not be followed over many years, the conclusions depended on cross-sectional statistical analysis. The excess sharing between twins in beta out-of-frame sequences was weaker because fewer shared sequences reduced the signal-to-noise ratio. Compared with coincidental sharing between unrelated individuals, an excess of low generation-probability sequences was observed among out-of-frame TCR alpha sequences shared between twins. In monozygotic twins, recombination models systematically underestimated out-of-frame TCR alpha sharing, but the models matched the sharing seen between unrelated individuals.

With regard to this clonotype: No cognate antigen has been identified for it. Base quality data are lacking; no much larger clone is found one base away.

Every donor in the study was a healthy Caucasian. Libraries were made using 5' RACE. These reads were obtained on an Illumina HiSeq 2000. A universal primer binding site was introduced by template switching, and a unique molecular identifier was present in the final cDNA, enabling accurate counting of TCR cDNA molecules. Specific primers in the conserved constant-segment region were used to synthesize first-strand cDNA for the TCR alpha and beta chains. To control for contamination, every cDNA library was double barcoded, receiving both a SMART-Mk sample barcode and Illumina barcodes. Two successive PCR steps introduced TruSeq adapter sequences along with Illumina sample barcodes. TCR alpha and beta cDNA libraries were sequenced on the Illumina HiSeq platform with custom primers. In the original analysis: MiGEC processed the raw reads to extract unique molecular identifiers, while MiXCR was used to determine the CDR3 positions. Recombination models were inferred per individual with the repgenHMM and IGoR tools using an EM algorithm. Shared clonotype analysis was performed with the tcR package in R, normalizing sharing by the product of cloneset sizes. Out-of-frame nonproductive sequences were analyzed to study raw recombination free of thymic and clonal selection effects. Using fastp at Q25 and MiXCR, TCRdb reprocessed the public reads and kept productive beta chains. All rows with the same CDR3 protein become a single entry with the most common DNA and genes. What appears here as the V and J calls and clone size reflects TCRdb's work, not the paper's. The sample table holds 1.5 million to 2 million distinct CDR3 sequences, of which more than 30% were seen once. The top ten constitute 0.25% to 0.3% of the sample.

Sequenced material: cord blood. The clonotype originates from a newborn girl in good health.

The CDR3 region reads CSAPRGSLDEQYF. Read as DNA, the sequence is TGCAGTGCTCCTAGGGGGTCCCTAGACGAGCAGTACTTC. This chain joins TRBV20-1 to TRBJ2-7, and the D gene may be TRBD1, 6 bases matching. CDR1 and CDR2, per the germline V gene (reference sequence), are DFQATT and SNEGSKA. The CDR3, from cysteine to phenylalanine, totals 13 residues. The sequence is cut down to CDR3 DNA, 39 bases in frame from base 1. Trimming at the junction amounts to 5 bases on V and 5 bases on J, and the germline ends lie 16 bases apart.